Listed here are 2 T cell receptor beta chains from one sample, sequenced in a study of sequential checkpoint blockade in melanoma. Stated treatment: randomized to nivolumab then ipilimumab (arm A) or the reverse (arm B). TCRdb keeps only in-frame clones here, not all; method: immunoSEQ multiplex PCR. Among roughly 20,000 clones listed, around 82% were seen once. Sequenced material: CD8+ T cells sorted from blood (inferred from file names), taken from a patient given nivolumab and ipilimumab in sequence. Every receptor here comes from a human donor with melanoma.

A single count supports this clone. The V and J genes are TRBV5-4 and TRBJ1-1; weak D call: TRBD1 (5 bases). Trimming removed 3 bases at V and 7 bases at J, with 19 bases between. CDR1 and CDR2 from the germline V gene are SGHNT and YYREEE (reference sequence). The CDR3 has 15 amino acids. Here the CDR3 reads CASSSSPLSRVEAFF. CDR3 in DNA: TGTGCCAGCAGCTCCTCCCCCCTATCCAGGGTTGAAGCTTTCTTT.

The rearrangement links TRBV28 to TRBJ1-1; D unclear. Trimming stripped 6 bases from V and 5 bases from J, with 13 bases between. This CDR3 is built from 13 residues. Per the germline V gene, CDR1 is MDHEN and CDR2 is SYDVKM. This CDR3 is CASRVLGWTEAFF. The CDR3, as DNA: TGTGCCAGCAGGGTCCTCGGGTGGACTGAAGCTTTCTTT.